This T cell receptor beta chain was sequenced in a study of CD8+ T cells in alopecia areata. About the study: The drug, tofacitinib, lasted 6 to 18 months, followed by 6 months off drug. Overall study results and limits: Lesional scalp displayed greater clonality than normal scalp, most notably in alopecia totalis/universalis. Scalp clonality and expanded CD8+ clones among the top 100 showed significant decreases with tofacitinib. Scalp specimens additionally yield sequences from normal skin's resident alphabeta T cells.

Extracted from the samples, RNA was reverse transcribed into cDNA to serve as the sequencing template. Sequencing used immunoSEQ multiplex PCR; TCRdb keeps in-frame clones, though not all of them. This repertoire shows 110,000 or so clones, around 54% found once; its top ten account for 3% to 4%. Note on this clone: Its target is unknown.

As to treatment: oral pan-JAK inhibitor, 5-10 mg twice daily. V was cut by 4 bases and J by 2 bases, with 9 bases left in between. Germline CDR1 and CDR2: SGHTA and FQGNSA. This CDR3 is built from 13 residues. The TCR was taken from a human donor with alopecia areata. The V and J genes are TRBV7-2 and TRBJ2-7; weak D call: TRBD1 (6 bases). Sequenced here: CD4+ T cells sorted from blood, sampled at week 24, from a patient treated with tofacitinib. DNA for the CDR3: TGTGCCAGCAGCTCCAGGGGAACCTACGAGCAGTACTTC. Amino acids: CASSSRGTYEQYF. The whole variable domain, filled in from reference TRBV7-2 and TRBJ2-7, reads GAGVSQSPSNKVTEKGKDVELRCDPISGHTALYWYRQSLGQGLEFLIYFQGNSAPDKSGLPSDRFSAERTGGSVSTLTIQRTQQEDSAVYLCASSSRGTYEQYFGPGTRLTVT.